Below, 23 T cell receptor beta chains from the same sample are listed, as sequenced in a study of T cells in Graves' hyperthyroidism and ophthalmopathy (dated 2019 in TCRdb). Library preparation employed multiplex PCR. Sequencing used an Illumina HiSeq 2000. Amplification of TCR beta CDR3 regions was carried out from RNA transcripts. For the first round of RT-PCR on the TCR CDR3, the HTBI primer set was used together with the Qiagen OneStep RT-PCR kit. TCRdb reanalyzed the raw reads on its own, using fastp at Q25 for trimming and MiXCR for clone calling, and kept in-frame beta chains. Rows matching on CDR3 protein sequence are summarized as one entry with the most common DNA and genes. Counted in this sample were approximately 510,000 distinct CDR3 sequences; over 45% of them appeared once. Of the sample, about 43% is held by the ten largest clones. Sequences were obtained from peripheral blood or thyroid tissue (not recorded which). These receptors originate from an adult woman with Graves' disease, either hyperthyroidism or ophthalmopathy (not recorded which).

At least ten counts were recorded for this clonotype. The chain has TRBV5-1 and TRBJ1-5, with D perhaps TRBD1 (5 bases). The CDR3 has 15 residues. V was pared by 4 bases and J by 0 bases, with 11 bases between. The germline V gene encodes CDR1 SGHRS and CDR2 YFSETQ. DNA of the CDR3: TGCGCCAGCAGCCCGGGACTCTATAGCAATCAGCCCCAGCATTTT. Protein product: CASSPGLYSNQPQHF.

This clonotype came up many times. This chain joins TRBV5-6 and TRBJ1-1, with a tentative D call TRBD1 (5 bases). The V gene's germline CDR1 is SGHDT and CDR2 YYEEEE. V was cut by 4 bases and J by 11 bases, with 21 bases left in between. This CDR3 has 14 amino acids. This chain's CDR3 is CASSPPGLFNVAFF. CDR3 DNA sequence: TGTGCCAGCAGCCCACCGGGACTGTTTAATGTGGCTTTCTTT.

This clonotype came up many times. The chain recombines TRBV29-1 with TRBJ1-4; D might be TRBD1 (5 bases). V lost 3 bases to trimming and J lost 8 bases, with 7 bases between them. CDR3 length equals 11 residues. Per germline, CDR1 SQVTM and CDR2 ANQGSEA. CDR3 coding DNA: TGCAGCGTTGATGGGGGGGAAAAACTGTTTTTT. This sequence encodes CSVDGGEKLFF.

This clonotype was seen only a few times. This sequence joins TRBV7-2 and TRBJ2-7; D call uncertain. Trimming took off 6 bases at V and 3 bases at J, with 15 bases between the two ends. This CDR3 has 14 amino acids. From germline, CDR1 is SGHTA and CDR2 FQGNSA. CDR3 sequence reads: CASSSYLRNYEQYF. The CDR3 DNA sequence: TGTGCCAGCAGTTCATACCTGAGGAACTACGAGCAGTACTTC.

The chain links TRBV29-1 to TRBJ2-2; no definite D call. Trimming stripped 4 bases from V and 0 bases from J, with 9 bases between. Germline loops: CDR1 SQVTM, CDR2 ANQGSEA. The CDR3 extends over 14 amino acids. DNA for the CDR3: TGCAGCGTTGGGGTCAGTACGAACACCGGGGAGCTGTTTTTT. Amino acid sequence: CSVGVSTNTGELFF.

As to this clonotype: A much larger clone differs from this one at a single base, so this may be a read error. This chain links TRBV7-2 with TRBJ1-6; possibly TRBD1 for D (6 bases). Germline assignment: CDR1 SGHTA and CDR2 FQGNSA. There are 16 residues in the CDR3. V lost 8 bases, J lost 7 bases, and 21 bases lay in between. CDR3 in amino acids: CASGISGVIENSPLHF. For the CDR3, the DNA is TGTGCCAGCGGCATCTCAGGGGTGATTGAGAATTCACCCCTCCACTTT.

Of note for this clonotype: The CDR3 carries no conserved terminal phenylalanine or tryptophan, so it likely arises from a read error. The limits of the CDR3 on the DNA are not certain, so only TCRdb's listed CDR3 is given. The chain carries TRBV9 and TRBJ1-6; whether TRBD1, the table's D call, matches the DNA was not checked. 9 amino acids form the CDR3, both terminal residues included. Germline CDR1 SGDLS, CDR2 YYNGEE. The CDR3 loop is CASSAAAPG.

The table lists this clonotype with many counts. The chain carries TRBV5-1 and TRBJ2-2; 7 bases agree with TRBD1. The CDR3 has 16 amino acids. Germline CDR1 and CDR2: SGHRS and YFSETQ. With 0 bases clipped from V and 3 bases from J, the junction kept 5 bases outside the gene matches. The CDR3 coding sequence is TGCGCCAGCAGCTTGGTAGGGGGCGCGGACACCGGGGAGCTGTTTTTT. Encoded protein: CASSLVGGADTGELFF.

V and J are TRBV10-3 and TRBJ1-4; D possibly corresponds to TRBD1 (6 bases). Germline values: CDR1 ENHRY, CDR2 SYGVKD. The CDR3 loop spans 14 amino acids. The germline V and J ends were trimmed by 10 bases and 7 bases, with 19 bases remaining between them. In nucleotides, the CDR3 is TGTGCCAGCAGCCGGGGGGGGCGGTCTGAAAAACTGTTTTTT. This encodes CASSRGGRSEKLFF.

For this clonotype: This may be a read error, as it is one base from a much larger clone. The chain links TRBV7-9 to TRBJ2-3; unclear D gene. This CDR3 comprises 14 residues. Trimming removed 5 bases at V and 3 bases at J, with 12 bases between. CDR1 SEHNR and CDR2 FQNEAQ come from the germline V gene (reference sequence). The DNA for the CDR3 is TGTGCCAGCAGCCAACCGGGTCGGACAGATACGCAGTATTTT. Translating gives CASSQPGRTDTQYF.

This clonotype was recorded many times. The chain couples TRBV29-1 to TRBJ2-5, with D unresolved. This CDR3 spans 13 amino acids. V was clipped by 6 bases and J by 2 bases, with 13 bases between them. CDR1 and CDR2 from the germline V gene are SQVTM and ANQGSEA. Written as DNA, the CDR3 is TGCAGCGTGAACCCGTACAGACAAGAGACCCAGTACTTC. As protein: CSVNPYRQETQYF.

A few counts support this clonotype. J is TRBJ1-3 and V is TRBV29-1, with a weak D call TRBD1 (5 bases). This CDR3 comprises 14 residues. V gave up 3 bases and J gave up 0 bases, with 9 bases separating them. CDR1 is SQVTM and CDR2 is ANQGSEA in the germline V gene. Here the CDR3 reads CSVEAGSSGNTIYF. The CDR3 DNA reads TGCAGCGTTGAGGCAGGGTCCTCTGGAAACACCATATATTTT.

The chain uses TRBV12-3 or TRBV12-4 and TRBJ1-2, with 9 bases lining up with TRBD1. Trimming removed 2 bases from V and 7 bases from J; junction bases left unmatched: 8. The CDR3 is 15 amino acids. CDR3 amino acids: CASSLSSLQGAGYTF. CDR3 nucleotide sequence: TGTGCCAGCAGTTTATCTTCCCTACAGGGGGCTGGCTACACCTTC.

The chain is built from TRBV2 and TRBJ1-6; D unresolved. The CDR3 loop spans 15 amino acids. Germline values: CDR1 SNHLY, CDR2 FYNNEI. V gave up 2 bases and J gave up 7 bases, with 12 bases separating them. The CDR3 region has the DNA TGTGCCAGCAGTGAACCGACTCGTGGGAATTCACCCCTCCACTTT. Translation gives CASSEPTRGNSPLHF.

To note about this clonotype: The junction departs from germline at one end; a sequencing error may be responsible. The rearrangement joins TRBV7-2 to TRBJ2-7; TRBD2 agrees at 12 bases. The CDR3 loop spans 16 amino acids. The V gene's germline CDR1 is SGHTA and CDR2 FQGNSA. The CDR3 loop is CASSDGTSGLAYEQYF. Written as DNA, the CDR3 is TGTGCCAGCAGCGATGGGACTAGCGGGCTAGCCTACGAACAGTACTTC.

This chain joins TRBV24-1 and TRBJ1-5, with D perhaps matching TRBD1 (5 bases). V gave up 10 bases and J gave up 3 bases, with 12 bases separating them. There are 13 residues in the CDR3. Germline CDR1 KGHDR, CDR2 SFDVKD. This chain's CDR3 is CATRRDLNQPQHF. CDR3 bases: TGTGCCACTAGACGGGACCTCAATCAGCCCCAGCATTTT.

The chain is built from TRBV2 and TRBJ2-5; D is undetermined. The CDR3 loop spans 9 amino acids. The V and J ends lost 2 bases and 9 bases respectively, with 1 base between them. Germline V gene data show CDR1 as SNHLY and CDR2 as FYNNEI. This chain's CDR3 is CASSESQYF. For the CDR3, the DNA is TGTGCCAGCAGTGAATCCCAGTACTTC.

In this sample, this clonotype turned up many times. The rearrangement joins TRBV11-2 to TRBJ2-2; D is possibly TRBD1 (7 bases). The CDR3 runs to 17 residues. Per germline, CDR1 SGHAT and CDR2 FQNNGV. The V gene lost 5 bases and the J gene lost 1 base, with 17 bases spanning the gap. The CDR3 bases are TGTGCCAGCAGCCAGGGGGTAGCGGAACTGAACACCGGGGAGCTGTTTTTT. It codes for CASSQGVAELNTGELFF. Drawing the rest from reference TRBV11-2 and TRBJ2-2, the complete variable domain is EAGVAQSPRYKIIEKRQSVAFWCNPISGHATLYWYQQILGQGPKLLIQFQNNGVVDDSQLPKDRFSAERLKGVDSTLKIQPAKLEDSAVYLCASSQGVAELNTGELFFGEGSRLTVL.

There are a few counts of this clonotype. The chain is built from TRBV20-1 and TRBJ1-6; D remains unclear. The CDR3 is 19 residues long. From germline, CDR1 is DFQATT and CDR2 SNEGSKA (reference sequence). Trimming took off 1 base at V and 0 bases at J, with 19 bases between the two ends. CDR3 residues: CSARAPGGQPGSYNSPLHF. The CDR3 nucleotides are TGCAGTGCTAGAGCCCCCGGTGGCCAGCCAGGCTCCTATAATTCACCCCTCCACTTT.

The chain employs TRBV12-3 or TRBV12-4 and TRBJ1-5; D possibly corresponds to TRBD1 (6 bases). Trimming removed 5 bases at V and 6 bases at J, with 14 bases between. CDR3 length equals 14 residues. This CDR3 is CASSKQGPPQPQHF. The CDR3, as DNA: TGTGCCAGCAGTAAACAGGGACCACCTCAGCCCCAGCATTTT.

This clonotype showed up many times. The chain has TRBV29-1 and TRBJ1-6; 10 positions agree with TRBD1. This CDR3 has 13 residues. The germline gives CDR1 SQVTM, CDR2 ANQGSEA. V shed 7 bases and J 8 bases; nucleotides not matched to a gene: 5. CDR3 DNA sequence: TGCAGCGCAGGACAGGGGGGGGATTCACCCCTCCACTTT. This gives the protein CSAGQGGDSPLHF.

This chain links TRBV7-3 with TRBJ1-1; D may be TRBD1 (6 bases). Trimming shortened V by 1 base and J by 11 bases, and 11 bases separated the two germline ends. The germline gives CDR1 SGHTA, CDR2 FQGTGA. The length of the CDR3 is 12 residues. The CDR3 bases are TGTGCCAGCAGCTTAAGAGGGGGGGTCGCTTTCTTT. Translating it yields CASSLRGGVAFF.

The chain uses TRBV7-9 and TRBJ2-5, with 9 bases identical to TRBD1. The germline gives CDR1 SEHNR, CDR2 FQNEAQ (reference sequence). The CDR3 totals 14 residues. V shed 5 bases and J 5 bases; nucleotides not matched to a gene: 6. CDR3 sequence: CASSLYGTGETQYF. In DNA, the CDR3 is TGTGCCAGCAGCCTTTATGGGACAGGGGAGACCCAGTACTTC.